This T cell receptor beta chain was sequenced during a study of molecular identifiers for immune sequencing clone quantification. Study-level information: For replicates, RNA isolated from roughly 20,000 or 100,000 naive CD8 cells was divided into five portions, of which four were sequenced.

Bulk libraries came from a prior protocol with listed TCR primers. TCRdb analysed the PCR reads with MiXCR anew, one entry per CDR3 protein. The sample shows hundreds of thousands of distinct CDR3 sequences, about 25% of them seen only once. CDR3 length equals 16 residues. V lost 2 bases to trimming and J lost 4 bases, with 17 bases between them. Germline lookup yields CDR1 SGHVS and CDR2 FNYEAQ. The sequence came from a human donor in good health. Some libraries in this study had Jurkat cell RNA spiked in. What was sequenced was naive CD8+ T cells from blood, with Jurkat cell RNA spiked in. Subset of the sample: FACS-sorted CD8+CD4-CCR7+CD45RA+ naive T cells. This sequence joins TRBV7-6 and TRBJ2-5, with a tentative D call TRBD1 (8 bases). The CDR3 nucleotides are TGTGCCAGCAGCTTACGGACAGGGAGGGCGCGAGAGACCCAGTACTTC. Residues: CASSLRTGRARETQYF.